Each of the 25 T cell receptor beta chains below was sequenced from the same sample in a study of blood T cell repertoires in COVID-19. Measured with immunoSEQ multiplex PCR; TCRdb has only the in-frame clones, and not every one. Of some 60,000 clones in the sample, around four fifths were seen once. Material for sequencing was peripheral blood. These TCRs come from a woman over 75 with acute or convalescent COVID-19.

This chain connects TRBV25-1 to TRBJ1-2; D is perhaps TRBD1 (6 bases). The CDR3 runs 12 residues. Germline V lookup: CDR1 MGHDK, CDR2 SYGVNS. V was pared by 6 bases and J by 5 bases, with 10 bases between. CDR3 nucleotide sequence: TGTGCCAGCAGCGATCAGGGGTATGGCTACACCTTC. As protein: CASSDQGYGYTF.

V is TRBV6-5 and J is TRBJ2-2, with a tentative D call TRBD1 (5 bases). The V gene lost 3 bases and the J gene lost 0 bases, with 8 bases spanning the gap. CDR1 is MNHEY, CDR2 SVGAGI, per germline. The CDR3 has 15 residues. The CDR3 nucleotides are TGTGCCAGCAGTTATTCAGGGTCGAACACCGGGGAGCTGTTTTTT. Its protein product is CASSYSGSNTGELFF.

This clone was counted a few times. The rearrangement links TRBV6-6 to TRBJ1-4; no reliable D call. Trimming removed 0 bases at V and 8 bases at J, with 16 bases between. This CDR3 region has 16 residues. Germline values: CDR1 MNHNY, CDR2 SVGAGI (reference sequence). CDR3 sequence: CASSYSYPPEEEKLFF. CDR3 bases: TGTGCCAGCAGTTACTCATACCCGCCGGAGGAGGAAAAACTGTTTTTT.

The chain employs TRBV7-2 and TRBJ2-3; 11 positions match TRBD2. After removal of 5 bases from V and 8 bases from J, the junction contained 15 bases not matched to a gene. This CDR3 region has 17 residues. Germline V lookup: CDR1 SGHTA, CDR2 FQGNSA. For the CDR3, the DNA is TGTGCCAGCAGCCTGTCTCTCGGTAGCGGGGGGGCGAGTACGCAGTATTTT. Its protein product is CASSLSLGSGGASTQYF.

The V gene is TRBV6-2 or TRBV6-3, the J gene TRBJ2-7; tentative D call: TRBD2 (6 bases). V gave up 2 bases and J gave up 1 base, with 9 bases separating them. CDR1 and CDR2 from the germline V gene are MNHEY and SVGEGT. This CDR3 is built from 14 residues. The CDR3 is CASSYAGGSYEQYF. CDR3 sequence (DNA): TGTGCCAGCAGTTACGCCGGGGGATCCTACGAGCAGTACTTC.

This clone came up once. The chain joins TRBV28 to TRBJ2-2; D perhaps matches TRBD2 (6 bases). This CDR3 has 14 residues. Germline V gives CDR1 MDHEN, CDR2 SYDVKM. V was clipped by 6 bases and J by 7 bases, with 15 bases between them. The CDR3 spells CASSSWGESGELFF. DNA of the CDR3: TGTGCCAGCAGCTCCTGGGGGGAGAGCGGGGAGCTGTTTTTT.

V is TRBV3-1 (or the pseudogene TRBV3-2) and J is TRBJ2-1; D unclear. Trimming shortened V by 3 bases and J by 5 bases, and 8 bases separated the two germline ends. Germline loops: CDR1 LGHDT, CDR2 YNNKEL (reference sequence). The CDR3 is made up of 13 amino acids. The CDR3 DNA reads TGTGCCAGCAGCCACGACACAAACAATGAGCAGTTCTTC. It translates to CASSHDTNNEQFF.

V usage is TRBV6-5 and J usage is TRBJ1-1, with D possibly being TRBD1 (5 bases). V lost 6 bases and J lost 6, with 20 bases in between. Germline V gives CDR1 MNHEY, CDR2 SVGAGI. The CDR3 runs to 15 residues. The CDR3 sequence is CASSLALGTRAEAFF. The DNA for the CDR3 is TGTGCCAGCAGCTTGGCGCTAGGGACTAGGGCTGAAGCTTTCTTT.

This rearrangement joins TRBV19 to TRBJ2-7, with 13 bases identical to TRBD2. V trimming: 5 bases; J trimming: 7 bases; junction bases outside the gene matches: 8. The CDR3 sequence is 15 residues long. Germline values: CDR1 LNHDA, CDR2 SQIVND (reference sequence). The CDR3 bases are TGTGCCAGTAGTTCCGTGGGACTAGCGGGGACGGAGCAGTACTTC. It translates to CASSSVGLAGTEQYF.

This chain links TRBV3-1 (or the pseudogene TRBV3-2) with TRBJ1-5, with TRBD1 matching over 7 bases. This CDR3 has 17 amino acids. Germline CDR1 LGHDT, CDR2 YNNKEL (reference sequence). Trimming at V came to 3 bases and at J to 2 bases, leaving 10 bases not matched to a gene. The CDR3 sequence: CASSQHPPTGGNQPQHF. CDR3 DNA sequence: TGTGCCAGCAGCCAGCACCCTCCCACAGGGGGCAATCAGCCCCAGCATTTT.

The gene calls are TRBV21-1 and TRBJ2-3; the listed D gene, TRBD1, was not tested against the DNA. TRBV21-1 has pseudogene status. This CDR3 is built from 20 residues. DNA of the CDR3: TGTGCCAGCAGCAACAAGGGGATAACAGGGGGTTGTATGGGATTCGATACGCAGTATTTT. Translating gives CASSNKGITGGCMGFDTQYF.

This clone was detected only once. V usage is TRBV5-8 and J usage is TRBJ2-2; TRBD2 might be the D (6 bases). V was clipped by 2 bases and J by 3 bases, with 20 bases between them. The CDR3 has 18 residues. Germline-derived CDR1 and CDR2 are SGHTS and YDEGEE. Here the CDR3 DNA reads TGTGCCAGCAGCTTTGGGGAGATAAGGCGGGGCCACACCGGGGAGCTGTTTTTT. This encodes CASSFGEIRRGHTGELFF. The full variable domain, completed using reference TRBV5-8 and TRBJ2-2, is EAGVTQSPTHLIKTRGQQATLRCSPISGHTSVYWYQQALGLGLQFLLWYDEGEERNRGNFPPRFSGRQFPNYSSELNVNALELEDSALYLCASSFGEIRRGHTGELFFGEGSRLTVL.

DNA for the CDR3: TGTGCCAGCAGCTTGTCCGGGTTTGATGGCTACACCTTC. Translated, it gives CASSLSGFDGYTF. The genes are TRBV5-6 and TRBJ1-2; no clear D gene. The length of the CDR3 is 13 residues. Germline V gene sequence: CDR1 SGHDT, CDR2 YYEEEE. V gave up 1 base and J gave up 6 bases, with 10 bases separating them.

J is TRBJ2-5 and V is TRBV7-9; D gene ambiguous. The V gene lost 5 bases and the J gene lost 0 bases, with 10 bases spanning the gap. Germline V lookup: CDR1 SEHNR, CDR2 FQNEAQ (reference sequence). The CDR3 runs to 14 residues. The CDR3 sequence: CASSAMSNQETQYF. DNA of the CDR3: TGTGCCAGCAGCGCCATGAGCAACCAAGAGACCCAGTACTTC.

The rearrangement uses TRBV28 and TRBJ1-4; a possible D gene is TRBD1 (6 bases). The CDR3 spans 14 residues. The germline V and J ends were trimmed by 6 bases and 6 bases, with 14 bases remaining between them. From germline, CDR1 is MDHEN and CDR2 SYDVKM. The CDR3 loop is CASSSYRVYEKLFF. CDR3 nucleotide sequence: TGTGCCAGCAGCTCATACAGGGTTTATGAAAAACTGTTTTTT.

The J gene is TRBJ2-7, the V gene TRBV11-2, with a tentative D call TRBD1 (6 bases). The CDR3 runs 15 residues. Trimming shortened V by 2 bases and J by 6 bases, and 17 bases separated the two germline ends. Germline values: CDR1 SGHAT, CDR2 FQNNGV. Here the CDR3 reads CASSLIVSGGGEQYF. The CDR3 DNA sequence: TGTGCCAGCAGCTTAATTGTGTCTGGGGGCGGCGAGCAGTACTTC.

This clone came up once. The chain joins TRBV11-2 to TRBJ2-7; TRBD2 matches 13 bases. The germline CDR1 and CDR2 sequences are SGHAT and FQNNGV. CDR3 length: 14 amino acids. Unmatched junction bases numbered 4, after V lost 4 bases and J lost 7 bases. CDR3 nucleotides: TGTGCCAGCAGCTGGACTAGCGGGAGCGGGGAGCAGTACTTC. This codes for CASSWTSGSGEQYF.

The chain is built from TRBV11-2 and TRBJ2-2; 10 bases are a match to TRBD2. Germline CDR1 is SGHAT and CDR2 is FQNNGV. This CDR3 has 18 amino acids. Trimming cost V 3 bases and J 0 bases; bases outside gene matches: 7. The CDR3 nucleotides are TGTGCCAGCAGCTTTTTACCAGGACTAGCGGCGAACACCGGGGAGCTGTTTTTT. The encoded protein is CASSFLPGLAANTGELFF.

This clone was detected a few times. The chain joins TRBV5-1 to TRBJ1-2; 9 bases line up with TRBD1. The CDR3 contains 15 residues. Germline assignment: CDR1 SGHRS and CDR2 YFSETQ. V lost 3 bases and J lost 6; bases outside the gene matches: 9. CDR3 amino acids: CASSWTGTGRDGYTF. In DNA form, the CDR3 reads TGCGCCAGCAGCTGGACCGGGACAGGGAGAGATGGCTACACCTTC. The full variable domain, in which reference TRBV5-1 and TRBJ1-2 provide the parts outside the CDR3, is KAGVTQTPRYLIKTRGQQVTLSCSPISGHRSVSWYQQTPGQGLQFLFEYFSETQRNKGNFPGRFSGRQFSNSRSEMNVSTLELGDSALYLCASSWTGTGRDGYTFGSGTRLTVV.

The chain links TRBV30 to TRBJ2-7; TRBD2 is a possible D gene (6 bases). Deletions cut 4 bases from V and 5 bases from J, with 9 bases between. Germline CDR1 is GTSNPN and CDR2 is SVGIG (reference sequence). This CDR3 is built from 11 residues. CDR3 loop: CAWKGRNEQYF. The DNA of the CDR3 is TGTGCCTGGAAGGGGAGGAACGAGCAGTACTTC.

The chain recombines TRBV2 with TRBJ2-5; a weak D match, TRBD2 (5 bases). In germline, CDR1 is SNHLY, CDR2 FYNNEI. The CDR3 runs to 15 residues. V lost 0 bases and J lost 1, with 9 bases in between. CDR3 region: CASSEARTPQETQYF. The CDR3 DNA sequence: TGTGCCAGCAGTGAAGCTAGGACTCCCCAAGAGACCCAGTACTTC.

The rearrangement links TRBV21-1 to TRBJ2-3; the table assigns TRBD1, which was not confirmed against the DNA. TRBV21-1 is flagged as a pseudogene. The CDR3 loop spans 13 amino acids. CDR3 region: CASTKPNTDTQYF. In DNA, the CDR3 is TGTGCCAGCACCAAACCAAACACAGATACGCAGTATTTT.

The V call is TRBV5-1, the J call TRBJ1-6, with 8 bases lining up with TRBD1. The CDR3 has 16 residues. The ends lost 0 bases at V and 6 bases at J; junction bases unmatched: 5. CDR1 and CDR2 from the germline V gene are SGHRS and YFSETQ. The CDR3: CASSLALGTGNSPLHF. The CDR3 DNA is TGCGCCAGCAGCTTGGCCTTGGGGACAGGTAATTCACCCCTCCACTTT.

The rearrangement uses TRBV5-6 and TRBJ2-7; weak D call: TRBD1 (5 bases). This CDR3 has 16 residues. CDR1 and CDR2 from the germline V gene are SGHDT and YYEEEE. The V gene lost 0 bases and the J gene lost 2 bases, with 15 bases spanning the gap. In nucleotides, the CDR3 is TGTGCCAGCAGCTTGGCGCGGCAGGGTCATACCTACGAGCAGTACTTC. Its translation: CASSLARQGHTYEQYF.

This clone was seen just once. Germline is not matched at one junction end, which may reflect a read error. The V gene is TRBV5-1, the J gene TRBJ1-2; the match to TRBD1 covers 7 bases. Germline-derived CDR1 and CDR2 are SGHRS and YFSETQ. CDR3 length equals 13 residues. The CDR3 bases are TGCGCCGGCAGCTTAGGAGGGGGCGGCGGCTACACCTTC. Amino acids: CAGSLGGGGGYTF.